This T cell receptor beta chain was sequenced for a study of T cell responses to AZD1222 COVID-19 vaccine. Study findings and constraints: Clonal diversity may have been underestimated in mostly white British donors. After two AZD1222 doses, spike-specific TCR breadth and depth rose versus day 0. Baseline antibody screening turned up just six or seven seropositive AZD1222 recipients.

Of note for this clone: Its antigen remains unknown.

Whether given at about 4 or about 12 weeks, second doses were pooled. Libraries were prepared by immunoSEQ multiplex PCR; TCRdb keeps only in-frame clonotypes and omits some of them. This table holds 120,000 to 150,000 clones, 92% found once. The sample was peripheral blood, taken 28 days after the second AZD1222 dose. This receptor was identified in an adult who received the AZD1222 COVID-19 vaccine.

CDR3 nucleotides: TGTGCCAGTAACGGGATTGAAGCTTTCTTT. Its translation: CASNGIEAFF. This sequence joins TRBV19 and TRBJ1-1; no clear D. The CDR3 is 10 amino acids. Deletions cut 7 bases from V and 7 bases from J, with 7 bases between. Germline V lookup: CDR1 LNHDA, CDR2 SQIVND (reference sequence). Full variable domain (outside the CDR3, taken from reference TRBV19 and TRBJ1-1): DGGITQSPKYLFRKEGQNVTLSCEQNLNHDAMYWYRQDPGQGLRLIYYSQIVNDFQKGDIAEGYSVSREKKESFPLTVTSAQKNPTAFYLCASNGIEAFFGQGTRLTVV.